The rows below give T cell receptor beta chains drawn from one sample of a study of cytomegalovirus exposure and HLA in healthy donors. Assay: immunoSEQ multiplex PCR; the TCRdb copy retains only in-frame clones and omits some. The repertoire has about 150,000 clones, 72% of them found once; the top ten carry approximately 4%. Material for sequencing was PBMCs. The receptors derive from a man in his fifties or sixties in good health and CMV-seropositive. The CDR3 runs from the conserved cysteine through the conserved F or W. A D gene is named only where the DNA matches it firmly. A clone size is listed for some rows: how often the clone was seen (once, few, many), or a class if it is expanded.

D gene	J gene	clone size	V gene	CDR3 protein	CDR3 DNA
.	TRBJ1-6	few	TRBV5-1	CASREQGDNSPLHF	TGCGCCAGCAGGGAGCAGGGCGATAATTCACCCCTCCACTTT
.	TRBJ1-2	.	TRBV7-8	CASSLEEGGRASGYTF	TGTGCCAGCAGCTTAGAGGAGGGAGGGCGGGCCAGTGGCTACACCTTC
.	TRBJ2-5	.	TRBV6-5	CASSYVYGLETQYF	TGTGCCAGCAGTTACGTGTATGGCTTGGAGACCCAGTACTTC
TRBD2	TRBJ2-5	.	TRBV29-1	CSVPAGGSQETQYF	TGCAGCGTTCCAGCGGGAGGCTCCCAAGAGACCCAGTACTTC
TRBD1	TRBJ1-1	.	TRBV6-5	CASRRDRGLGEAFF	TGTGCCAGCAGACGGGACAGGGGGCTAGGTGAAGCTTTCTTT
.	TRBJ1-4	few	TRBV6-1	CASSEQSANEKLFF	TGTGCCAGCAGTGAACAATCAGCTAATGAAAAACTGTTTTTT
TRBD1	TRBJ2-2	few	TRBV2	CASIRGLTGELFF	TGTGCCAGCATCAGGGGGCTAACCGGGGAGCTGTTTTTT
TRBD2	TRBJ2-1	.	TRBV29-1	CSVEDYGSSGRAVYNEQFF	TGCAGCGTTGAAGATTACGGCTCTAGCGGGAGGGCCGTTTACAATGAGCAGTTCTTC
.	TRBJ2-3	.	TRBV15	CATSRGSGTDYTDTQYF	TGTGCCACCAGCAGAGGCTCCGGGACGGACTACACAGATACGCAGTATTTT
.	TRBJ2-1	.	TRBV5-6	CASSPGSPYNEQFF	TGTGCCAGCAGCCCCGGGTCTCCCTACAATGAGCAGTTCTTC
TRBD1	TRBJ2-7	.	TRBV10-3	CAISADRDEQYF	TGTGCCATCAGTGCCGACAGGGACGAGCAGTACTTC
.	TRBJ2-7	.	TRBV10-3	CAISESVVGQFTAYEQYF	TGTGCCATCAGTGAGTCCGTGGTCGGACAGTTTACAGCCTACGAGCAGTACTTC
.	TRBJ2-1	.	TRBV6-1	CASSEASTSKSYNEQFF	TGTGCCAGCAGTGAAGCGAGTACTAGTAAGTCCTACAATGAGCAGTTCTTC
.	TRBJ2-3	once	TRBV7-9	CASSFVSTDTQYF	TGTGCCAGCTCCTTCGTCTCCACAGATACGCAGTATTTT
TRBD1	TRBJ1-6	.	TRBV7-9	CSSSPGDRGPGSPLHF	TGTTCCAGCAGCCCCGGGGACAGGGGCCCTGGTTCACCCCTCCACTTT
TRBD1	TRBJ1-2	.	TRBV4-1	CASTQSGQGNYGYTF	TGCGCCAGCACCCAATCGGGACAGGGTAACTATGGCTACACCTTC
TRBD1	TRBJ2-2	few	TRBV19	CASSAATGLTGELFF	TGTGCCAGTAGCGCTGCGACAGGGCTCACCGGGGAGCTGTTTTTT
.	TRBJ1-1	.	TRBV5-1	CASSLLGKSGDTEAFF	TGCGCCAGCAGCTTGCTGGGAAAGAGCGGGGACACTGAAGCTTTCTTT